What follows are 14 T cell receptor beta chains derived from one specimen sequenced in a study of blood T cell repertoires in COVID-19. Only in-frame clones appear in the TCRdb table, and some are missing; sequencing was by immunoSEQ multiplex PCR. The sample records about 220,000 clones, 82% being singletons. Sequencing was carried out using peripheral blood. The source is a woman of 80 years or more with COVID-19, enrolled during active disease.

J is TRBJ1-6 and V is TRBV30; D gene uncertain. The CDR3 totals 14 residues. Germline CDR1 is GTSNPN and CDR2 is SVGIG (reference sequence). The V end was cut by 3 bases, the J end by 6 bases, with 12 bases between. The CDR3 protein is CAWRMAGINSPLHF. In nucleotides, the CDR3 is TGTGCCTGGAGGATGGCGGGAATTAATTCACCCCTCCACTTT.

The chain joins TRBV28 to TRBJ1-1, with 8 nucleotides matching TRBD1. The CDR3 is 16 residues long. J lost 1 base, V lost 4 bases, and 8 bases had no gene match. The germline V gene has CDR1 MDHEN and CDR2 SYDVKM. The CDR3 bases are TGTGCCAGCAGTTCCCCGACAGGGGCTGGGAACACTGAAGCTTTCTTT. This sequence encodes CASSSPTGAGNTEAFF. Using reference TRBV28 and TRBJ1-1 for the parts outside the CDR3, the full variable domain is DVKVTQSSRYLVKRTGEKVFLECVQDMDHENMFWYRQDPGLGLRLIYFSYDVKMKEKGDIPEGYSVSREKKERFSLILESASTNQTSMYLCASSSPTGAGNTEAFFGQGTRLTVV.

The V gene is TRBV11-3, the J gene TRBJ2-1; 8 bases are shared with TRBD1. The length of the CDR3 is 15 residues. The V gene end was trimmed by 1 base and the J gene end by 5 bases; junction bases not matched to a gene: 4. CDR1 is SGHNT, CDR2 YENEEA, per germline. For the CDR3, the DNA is TGTGCCAGCAGCTTAGGGACAGGGTCGAACAATGAGCAGTTCTTC. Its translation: CASSLGTGSNNEQFF.

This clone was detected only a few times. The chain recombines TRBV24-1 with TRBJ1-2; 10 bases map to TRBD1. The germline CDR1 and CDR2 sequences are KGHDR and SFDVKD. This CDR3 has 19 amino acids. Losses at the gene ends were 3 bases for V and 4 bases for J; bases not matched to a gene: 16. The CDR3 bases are TGTGCCACCAGTGATGGGTTCTATGGGGGACAGGGGCTATCCTATGGCTACACCTTC. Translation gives CATSDGFYGGQGLSYGYTF.

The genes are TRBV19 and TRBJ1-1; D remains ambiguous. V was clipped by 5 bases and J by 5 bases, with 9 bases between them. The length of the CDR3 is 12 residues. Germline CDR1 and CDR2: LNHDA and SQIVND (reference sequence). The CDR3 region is CASSQGSTEAFF. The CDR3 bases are TGTGCCAGTAGTCAAGGGAGTACTGAAGCTTTCTTT.

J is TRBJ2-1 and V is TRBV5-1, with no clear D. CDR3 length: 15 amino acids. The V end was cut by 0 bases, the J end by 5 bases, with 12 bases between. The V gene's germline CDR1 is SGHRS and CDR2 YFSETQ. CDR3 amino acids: CASSLEAGRNNEQFF. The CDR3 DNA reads TGCGCCAGCAGCTTGGAAGCAGGCCGGAACAATGAGCAGTTCTTC.

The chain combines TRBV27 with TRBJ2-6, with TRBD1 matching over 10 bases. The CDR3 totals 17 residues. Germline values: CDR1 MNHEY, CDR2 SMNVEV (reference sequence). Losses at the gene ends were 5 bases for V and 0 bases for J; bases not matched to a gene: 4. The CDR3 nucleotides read TGTGCCAGCAGTCTGAGGACAGGGGGCTCTGGGGCCAACGTCCTGACTTTC. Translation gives CASSLRTGGSGANVLTF.

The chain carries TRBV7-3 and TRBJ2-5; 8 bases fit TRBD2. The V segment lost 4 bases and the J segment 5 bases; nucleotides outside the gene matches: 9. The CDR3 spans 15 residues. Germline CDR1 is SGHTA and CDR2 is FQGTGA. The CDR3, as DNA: TGTGCCAGCAGCTCAGTAGGGACGGGAGGGGAGACCCAGTACTTC. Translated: CASSSVGTGGETQYF.

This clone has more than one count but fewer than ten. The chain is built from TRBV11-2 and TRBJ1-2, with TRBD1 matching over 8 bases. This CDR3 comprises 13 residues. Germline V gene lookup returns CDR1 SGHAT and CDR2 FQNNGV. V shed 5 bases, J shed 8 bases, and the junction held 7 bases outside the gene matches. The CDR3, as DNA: TGTGCCAGCAGCCCCGGACAGGGACACGGCTACACCTTC. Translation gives CASSPGQGHGYTF.

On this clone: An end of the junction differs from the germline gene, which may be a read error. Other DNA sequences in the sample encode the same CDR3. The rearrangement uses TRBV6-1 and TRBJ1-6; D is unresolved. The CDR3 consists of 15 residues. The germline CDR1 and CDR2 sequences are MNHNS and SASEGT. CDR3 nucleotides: TGCGCCAGCAGTGAAAGCGTTGCGGGGAATTCACCCCTCCACTTT. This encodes CASSESVAGNSPLHF.

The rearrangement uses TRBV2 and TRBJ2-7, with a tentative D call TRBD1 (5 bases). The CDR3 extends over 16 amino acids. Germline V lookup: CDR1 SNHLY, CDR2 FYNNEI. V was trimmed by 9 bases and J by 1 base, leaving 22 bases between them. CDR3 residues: CASSDPGARRSYEQYF. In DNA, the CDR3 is TGTGCCAGTTCTGACCCTGGGGCCCGACGGTCCTACGAGCAGTACTTC.

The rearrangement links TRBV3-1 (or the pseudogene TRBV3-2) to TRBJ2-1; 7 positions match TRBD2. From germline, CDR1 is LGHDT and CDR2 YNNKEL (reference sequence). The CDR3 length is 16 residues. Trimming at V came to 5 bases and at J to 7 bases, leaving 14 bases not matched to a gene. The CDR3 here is CASSSRAGDYGNEQFF. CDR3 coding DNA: TGTGCCAGCAGCTCTCGGGCGGGGGACTACGGAAATGAGCAGTTCTTC.

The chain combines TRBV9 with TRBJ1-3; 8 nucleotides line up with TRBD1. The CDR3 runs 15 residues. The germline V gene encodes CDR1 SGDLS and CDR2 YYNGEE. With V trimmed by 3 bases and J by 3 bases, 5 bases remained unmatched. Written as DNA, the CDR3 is TGTGCCAGCAGCGCGACAGGGGAGGGTGGAAACACCATATATTTT. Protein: CASSATGEGGNTIYF.

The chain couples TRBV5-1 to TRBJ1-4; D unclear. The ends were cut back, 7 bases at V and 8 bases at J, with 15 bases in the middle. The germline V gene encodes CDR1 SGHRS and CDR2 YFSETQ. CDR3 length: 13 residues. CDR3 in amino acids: CASCVGGSEKLFF. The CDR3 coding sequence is TGCGCCAGCTGCGTAGGCGGATCCGAAAAACTGTTTTTT.